The next 30 T cell receptor beta chains were all read from a single sample in a study of PD-L1 blockade in urothelial cancer. Time point given: peripheral blood 6 weeks after treatment start. The repertoire was sequenced with immunoSEQ multiplex PCR; TCRdb's copy has only in-frame clones and lacks some. Of some 120,000 clones listed, approximately 90% are singletons. The specimen was PBMCs, collected around atezolizumab (anti-PD-L1) treatment. These receptors all stem from a man aged 60 to 69 with urothelial cancer.

The chain has TRBV6-6 and TRBJ1-1; 10 bases are shared with TRBD1. CDR1 and CDR2 (germline): MNHNY, SVGAGI (reference sequence). This CDR3 has 16 residues. The V gene end was trimmed by 2 bases and the J gene end by 3 bases; junction bases not matched to a gene: 6. The CDR3 is CASSYPKGQGYTEAFF. The CDR3 DNA reads as TGTGCCAGCAGTTACCCTAAGGGACAGGGGTACACTGAAGCTTTCTTT.

This chain links TRBV28 with TRBJ1-1, with 8 bases aligning to TRBD1. Germline V gene sequence: CDR1 MDHEN, CDR2 SYDVKM. There are 16 residues in the CDR3. The V gene end was trimmed by 2 bases and the J gene end by 1 base; junction bases not matched to a gene: 6. CDR3 amino acids: CASSLVSRGPNTEAFF. CDR3 DNA sequence: TGTGCCAGCAGTTTAGTAAGCAGGGGGCCGAACACTGAAGCTTTCTTT.

The V call is TRBV19, the J call TRBJ2-2; 8 bases are a match to TRBD2. The trim removed 7 bases at V and 5 bases at J, leaving 6 bases unmatched. CDR1 is LNHDA, CDR2 SQIVND, per germline (reference sequence). CDR3 length: 14 residues. The CDR3 loop is CASKIASGTGELFF. CDR3 bases: TGTGCCAGTAAGATCGCTAGCGGGACCGGGGAGCTGTTTTTT.

A few counts support this clone. This chain links TRBV30 with TRBJ2-7; a possible D gene is TRBD2 (6 bases). There are 13 residues in the CDR3. Per germline, CDR1 GTSNPN and CDR2 SVGIG (reference sequence). The V end lost 3 bases, the J end lost 6 bases, and 15 bases lay between the germline ends. CDR3 amino acids: CAWRTPVRGEQYF. For the CDR3, the DNA is TGTGCCTGGAGGACCCCGGTGCGGGGCGAGCAGTACTTC. Full variable domain (outside the CDR3, taken from reference TRBV30 and TRBJ2-7): SQTIHQWPATLVQPVGSPLSLECTVEGTSNPNLYWYRQAAGRGLQLLFYSVGIGQISSEVPQNLSASRPQDRQFILSSKKLLLSDSGFYLCAWRTPVRGEQYFGPGTRLTVT.

This rearrangement joins TRBV7-3 to TRBJ2-7; the match to TRBD1 covers 9 bases. The CDR3 length is 14 residues. Per the germline V gene, CDR1 is SGHTA and CDR2 is FQGTGA. The V segment lost 4 bases and the J segment 2 bases; nucleotides outside the gene matches: 3. CDR3 residues: CASSYGQGPYEQYF. The CDR3 DNA reads TGTGCCAGCAGCTACGGACAGGGGCCCTACGAGCAGTACTTC.

The chain couples TRBV28 to TRBJ1-5; the match to TRBD1 covers 9 bases. Unmatched junction bases numbered 8, after V lost 4 bases and J lost 7 bases. The germline V gene encodes CDR1 MDHEN and CDR2 SYDVKM. This CDR3 has 15 residues. CDR3 loop: CASSSGQGLGQPQHF. The CDR3 DNA is TGTGCCAGCAGTTCGGGACAGGGCCTAGGACAGCCCCAGCATTTT.

The gene calls are TRBV30 and TRBJ1-5, with D unresolved. Looked up from germline, CDR1 is GTSNPN and CDR2 is SVGIG (reference sequence). V lost 2 bases and J lost 3, with 8 bases in between. The CDR3 has 13 amino acids. Here the CDR3 reads CAWSKGANQPQHF. The CDR3 DNA follows: TGTGCCTGGAGTAAAGGAGCCAATCAGCCCCAGCATTTT.

The J gene is TRBJ2-7, the V gene TRBV18; a weak D match, TRBD2 (6 bases). The CDR3 sequence is 16 residues long. Germline V gene lookup returns CDR1 KGHSH and CDR2 LQKENI. V was trimmed by 2 bases and J by 5 bases, leaving 19 bases between them. The CDR3 here is CASSPRTGEIGDEQYF. The CDR3 nucleotides are TGTGCCAGCTCACCAAGAACGGGAGAAATTGGCGACGAGCAGTACTTC.

The V gene is TRBV19, the J gene TRBJ1-2, with TRBD1 identical over 10 bases. With V trimmed by 3 bases and J by 4 bases, 5 bases remained unmatched. Germline loops: CDR1 LNHDA, CDR2 SQIVND (reference sequence). The CDR3 is 15 residues long. CDR3 DNA sequence: TGTGCCAGTAGTATCCGGACAGGGGGTAGCTATGGCTACACCTTC. Its protein is CASSIRTGGSYGYTF.

The rearrangement uses TRBV9 and TRBJ2-3; D is uncertain. Trimming removed 4 bases from V and 4 bases from J, with 7 bases in between. CDR1 and CDR2 (germline): SGDLS, YYNGEE. The CDR3 consists of 12 residues. As DNA, the CDR3 is TGTGCCAGCAGCTCCCAGGCAGATACGCAGTATTTT. Amino acid sequence: CASSSQADTQYF.

The chain combines TRBV7-3 with TRBJ2-7, with D possibly matching TRBD2 (7 bases). Germline V gene sequence: CDR1 SGHTA, CDR2 FQGTGA. V was pared by 2 bases and J by 5 bases, with 25 bases between. The CDR3 loop spans 18 amino acids. The CDR3 loop reads CASSLFGGGGSLPNEQYF. The CDR3 DNA is TGTGCCAGCAGCTTATTTGGGGGGGGCGGAAGTCTCCCGAACGAGCAGTACTTC.

The genes are TRBV29-1 and TRBJ2-7, with 11 bases fitting TRBD2. CDR1 is SQVTM and CDR2 is ANQGSEA in the germline V gene. CDR3 size: 14 residues. The junction had 7 bases not matched to a gene; V was cut back by 6 bases and J by 3 bases. For the CDR3, the DNA is TGCAGCGTGGCTACTAGCGGGGGCCTCTACGAGCAGTACTTC. Amino acids: CSVATSGGLYEQYF.

The chain carries TRBV28 and TRBJ1-6; no firm D call. The germline gives CDR1 MDHEN, CDR2 SYDVKM. V dropped 8 bases and J dropped 5 bases, with 16 bases sitting between them. The CDR3 spans 15 residues. For the CDR3, the DNA is TGTGCCAGCCTCTCCCCGGTGAGCCATAATTCACCCCTCCACTTT. Translation: CASLSPVSHNSPLHF.

This clone came up a few times. The chain has TRBV4-3 and TRBJ2-6; 7 bases match TRBD2. J was trimmed by 3 bases and V by 8 bases; bases with no gene match: 1. This CDR3 has 13 amino acids. Germline CDR1 is LGHNA and CDR2 is YSLEER. The CDR3 nucleotides are TGCGCCAGCTCGGGAGGTGGGGCCAACGTCCTGACTTTC. Protein product: CASSGGGANVLTF.

The CDR3 region has the DNA TGCGCCAGCAGCTCCCCGGGACAGGGTAACATTCAGTACTTC. Translation: CASSSPGQGNIQYF. This chain links TRBV5-1 with TRBJ2-4, with TRBD1 matching over 9 bases. V was clipped by 3 bases and J by 7 bases; unmatched bases: 5. CDR1 SGHRS and CDR2 YFSETQ come from the germline V gene. The CDR3 runs 14 residues.

The gene calls are TRBV4-2 and TRBJ1-5; D is perhaps TRBD1 (6 bases). Germline assignment: CDR1 LGHNA and CDR2 YNFKEQ. The germline V and J ends were trimmed by 2 bases and 6 bases, with 8 bases remaining between them. There are 13 residues in the CDR3. CDR3 in DNA: TGTGCCAGCAGCCAAACAGGGACTCAGCCCCAGCATTTT. Amino acids: CASSQTGTQPQHF.

The CDR3 protein is CASGYLDTQYF. CDR3 nucleotide sequence: TGTGCTAGTGGTTATCTGGATACGCAGTATTTT. This rearrangement joins TRBV12-5 to TRBJ2-3; D call uncertain. Germline V gene sequence: CDR1 LGHNT, CDR2 FRNRAP. This CDR3 is built from 11 residues. V lost 4 bases and J lost 6, with 5 bases in between.

V usage is TRBV30 and J usage is TRBJ2-7, with TRBD1 matching 9 bases. This CDR3 spans 14 amino acids. The germline V gene encodes CDR1 GTSNPN and CDR2 SVGIG (reference sequence). Trimming took 2 bases from V and 5 from J; bases not matched to a gene: 7. The DNA for the CDR3 is TGTGCCTGGAGTTCGGGACAGGGAACCAACGAGCAGTACTTC. It is translated as CAWSSGQGTNEQYF.

This clone occurred a few times. The V gene is TRBV2, the J gene TRBJ1-5, with TRBD1 matching over 11 bases. CDR1 and CDR2 from the germline V gene are SNHLY and FYNNEI. V lost 4 bases to trimming and J lost 7 bases; unmatched junction nucleotides: 3. CDR3 size: 14 residues. CDR3 bases: TGTGCCAGCAGTGGGACAGGGGGCGGCCAGCCCCAGCATTTT. Translating it yields CASSGTGGGQPQHF.

CDR3 coding DNA: TGTGCCTGTCGGACTAGCGGCCTCTACGAGCAGTACTTC. It is translated as CACRTSGLYEQYF. The V gene is TRBV30, the J gene TRBJ2-7; 10 nucleotides match TRBD2. After removal of 6 bases from V and 3 bases from J, the junction contained 5 bases not matched to a gene. CDR1 is GTSNPN, CDR2 SVGIG, per germline (reference sequence). This CDR3 contains 13 residues.

The rearrangement uses TRBV4-2 and TRBJ2-3; 11 bases align to TRBD2. This CDR3 is built from 17 residues. Germline V gene data show CDR1 as LGHNA and CDR2 as YNFKEQ. V was pared by 0 bases and J by 3 bases, with 5 bases of the junction left unmatched. The CDR3 sequence: CASSQDQASGRTDTQYF. The CDR3 DNA follows: TGTGCCAGCAGCCAAGATCAAGCTAGCGGGAGGACAGATACGCAGTATTTT.

The chain recombines TRBV11-2 with TRBJ1-2; tentative D call: TRBD1 (6 bases). This CDR3 is built from 14 residues. The germline V gene encodes CDR1 SGHAT and CDR2 FQNNGV. V was clipped by 6 bases and J by 7 bases, with 18 bases between them. The DNA for the CDR3 is TGTGCCAGCAGTTTGGACAGAGCGAGGGGTGGCTACACCTTC. This gives the protein CASSLDRARGGYTF.

The chain is built from TRBV9 and TRBJ2-2; D is uncertain. This CDR3 contains 14 residues. V gave up 4 bases and J gave up 4 bases, with 11 bases separating them. The germline CDR1 and CDR2 sequences are SGDLS and YYNGEE. In nucleotides, the CDR3 is TGTGCCAGCAGCCCCAGACTGCTCACCGGGGAGCTGTTTTTT. Translating it yields CASSPRLLTGELFF.

The rearrangement joins TRBV27 to TRBJ2-7; TRBD2 aligns across 8 bases. CDR1 is MNHEY and CDR2 is SMNVEV in the germline V gene (reference sequence). The CDR3 contains 14 residues. With 5 bases clipped from V and 2 bases from J, the junction kept 5 bases outside the gene matches. Written as DNA, the CDR3 is TGTGCCAGCAGTCAGGGACTAGGGGCCTACGAGCAGTACTTC. The encoded protein is CASSQGLGAYEQYF.

The gene calls are TRBV4-2 and TRBJ2-4, with D possibly matching TRBD2 (5 bases). Germline V gene data show CDR1 as LGHNA and CDR2 as YNFKEQ. Trimming pared 6 bases from V and 4 bases from J, leaving 10 bases between. The CDR3 sequence is 13 residues long. CDR3 amino acids: CASRGDIKNIQYF. The CDR3, as DNA: TGTGCCAGCAGGGGAGATATTAAAAACATTCAGTACTTC.

The chain is built from TRBV6-5 and TRBJ2-4, with TRBD1 matching 8 bases. V trimming: 6 bases; J trimming: 6 bases; junction bases outside the gene matches: 7. CDR3 length: 14 residues. The germline V gene has CDR1 MNHEY and CDR2 SVGAGI. The chain's CDR3 is CASSPQGVGNIQYF. DNA for the CDR3: TGTGCCAGCAGCCCACAGGGGGTAGGAAACATTCAGTACTTC.

The chain uses TRBV6-1 and TRBJ2-1; tentative D call: TRBD2 (5 bases). CDR1 and CDR2 from the germline V gene are MNHNS and SASEGT. The CDR3 is 15 amino acids. V dropped 5 bases and J dropped 0 bases, with 11 bases sitting between them. This CDR3 reads CASSWTESSYNEQFF. CDR3 coding DNA: TGTGCCAGCAGTTGGACTGAGAGCTCCTACAATGAGCAGTTCTTC.

The chain links TRBV6-5 to TRBJ2-7; TRBD2 matches 9 bases. Germline assignment: CDR1 MNHEY and CDR2 SVGAGI. The CDR3 covers 15 residues. The V gene end was trimmed by 6 bases and the J gene end by 0 bases; junction bases not matched to a gene: 6. This CDR3 is CASSIAGDSSYEQYF. CDR3 sequence (DNA): TGTGCCAGCAGCATAGCGGGAGACAGCTCCTACGAGCAGTACTTC.

The chain employs TRBV5-3 and TRBJ2-5; TRBD2 aligns across 8 bases. TRBV5-3 is filed as an ORF, its function uncertain. CDR3 size: 14 residues. The trim removed 5 bases at V and 0 bases at J, leaving 3 bases unmatched. The CDR3 sequence is CARRRAGDQETQYF. CDR3 in DNA: TGTGCCAGAAGACGAGCGGGGGACCAAGAGACCCAGTACTTC.

The V and J genes are TRBV9 and TRBJ1-5, with no clear D. CDR3 size: 15 residues. V was pared by 0 bases and J by 6 bases, with 13 bases between. Germline CDR1 SGDLS, CDR2 YYNGEE. The CDR3 here is CASSVGPASGQPQHF. Here the CDR3 DNA reads TGTGCCAGCAGCGTAGGACCCGCCAGCGGTCAGCCCCAGCATTTT.